The 23 T cell receptor beta chains reported below all come from one sample, sequenced in a study of blood T cell repertoires in COVID-19 (dated by TCRdb to 2020 to 2021). To prepare the library, the immunoSEQ multiplex PCR assay was applied. The clones in this table, taken by TCRdb from immuneACCESS, are in-frame only. Not every clone is retained; where verified, under half of the shortfall comes from an unresolved V gene, and the cause of the rest is unknown. In this sample the table shows about 200,000 clones, 70% to 90% of which occur a single time. The ten top clones hold 10% to 13% of the sample. The sequencing input was peripheral blood. The receptor set was obtained from a woman aged 50 to 60 with COVID-19, enrolled during active disease.

The rearrangement uses TRBV19 and TRBJ2-1; 9 nucleotides line up with TRBD1. The V gene's germline CDR1 is LNHDA and CDR2 SQIVND (reference sequence). After removal of 3 bases from V and 6 bases from J, the junction contained 6 bases not matched to a gene. The CDR3 spans 15 residues. The CDR3 is CASSMGTGSGNEQFF. CDR3 nucleotides: TGTGCCAGTAGTATGGGGACAGGGTCGGGCAATGAGCAGTTCTTC.

This clone was seen only once. With a much larger clone just one base away, this may be a read error. Distinct nucleotide sequences in the sample also encode this CDR3. CDR3 loop: CASSVGTGGTEAFF. The CDR3 DNA sequence: TGTGCCAGCAGCGTAGGGACAGGGGGCACTGAAGCTTTCTTT. V usage is TRBV9 and J usage is TRBJ1-1, with 10 bases matching TRBD1. Germline V CDR1 and CDR2: SGDLS, YYNGEE. Trimming removed 0 bases from V and 4 bases from J; junction bases left unmatched: 0. CDR3 size: 14 residues.

The chain couples TRBV7-6 to TRBJ2-5; 15 bases are a match to TRBD2. Unmatched junction bases numbered 10, after V lost 3 bases and J lost 2 bases. In germline, CDR1 is SGHVS, CDR2 FNYEAQ. The CDR3 runs 19 residues. The chain's CDR3 is CASSLDWTSGGAGQETQYF. CDR3 coding DNA: TGTGCCAGCAGCTTGGACTGGACTAGCGGGGGGGCCGGGCAAGAGACCCAGTACTTC.

The chain uses TRBV30 and TRBJ1-1, with no clear D. V shed 4 bases and J shed 2 bases, with 5 bases lying between them. There are 11 residues in the CDR3. Germline values: CDR1 GTSNPN, CDR2 SVGIG (reference sequence). The DNA of the CDR3 is TGTGCCTGGATTCTTAACACTGAAGCTTTCTTT. As protein: CAWILNTEAFF.

The gene calls are TRBV2 and TRBJ2-3; 7 bases are a match to TRBD2. In germline, CDR1 is SNHLY, CDR2 FYNNEI. The CDR3 length is 14 residues. V shed 4 bases and J 4 bases; nucleotides not matched to a gene: 5. CDR3 coding DNA: TGTGCCAGCAGTGGGGGAGGGTTCCCAGATACGCAGTATTTT. This translates into CASSGGGFPDTQYF.

J is TRBJ2-3 and V is TRBV2, with TRBD2 as a possible D gene (5 bases). This CDR3 is 16 amino acids long. Trimming left V 2 bases short and J 6 bases short, with 18 bases between. Germline V gene lookup returns CDR1 SNHLY and CDR2 FYNNEI. CDR3 sequence: CASSERRPTIGDTQYF. As DNA, the CDR3 is TGTGCCAGCAGTGAAAGGAGGCCGACGATCGGTGATACGCAGTATTTT. The full variable domain, rest sourced from reference TRBV2 and TRBJ2-3, is EPEVTQTPSHQVTQMGQEVILRCVPISNHLYFYWYRQILGQKVEFLVSFYNNEISEKSEIFDDQFSVERPDGSNFTLKIRSTKLEDSAMYFCASSERRPTIGDTQYFGPGTRLTVL.

Only one count was recorded for this clone. The V gene is TRBV5-6, the J gene TRBJ2-6; a possible D gene is TRBD1 (6 bases). Germline V CDR1 and CDR2: SGHDT, YYEEEE. V was shortened by 1 base and J by 4 bases, with 9 bases between the two germline ends. The CDR3 length is 15 residues. The CDR3 sequence is CASSLQGTGANVLTF. CDR3 DNA sequence: TGTGCCAGCAGCTTGCAGGGGACGGGGGCCAACGTCCTGACTTTC.

This clone has just one count. The chain joins TRBV6-5 to TRBJ1-5; 10 nucleotides line up with TRBD1. CDR1 and CDR2 (germline): MNHEY, SVGAGI. The CDR3 covers 15 residues. V shed 2 bases, J shed 6 bases, and the junction held 4 bases outside the gene matches. CDR3 in DNA: TGTGCCAGCAGTTACGACAGGGGGCAAGGTCAGCCCCAGCATTTT. It yields the protein CASSYDRGQGQPQHF.

The chain recombines TRBV25-1 with TRBJ1-4, with TRBD1 as a possible D gene (5 bases). The V end was cut by 4 bases, the J end by 6 bases, with 15 bases between. The germline V gene encodes CDR1 MGHDK and CDR2 SYGVNS. The CDR3 extends over 15 amino acids. CDR3 nucleotides: TGTGCCAGCAGTGGCTCGACCGGACACTATGAAAAACTGTTTTTT. This translates into CASSGSTGHYEKLFF.

This chain connects TRBV19 to TRBJ1-1; 11 nucleotides align to TRBD1. The germline CDR1 and CDR2 sequences are LNHDA and SQIVND (reference sequence). With 8 bases clipped from V and 5 bases from J, the junction kept 4 bases outside the gene matches. The CDR3 spans 13 residues. The CDR3 is CASQRDRGTEAFF. The CDR3, as DNA: TGTGCCAGTCAGCGGGACAGGGGGACTGAAGCTTTCTTT. Drawing the rest from reference TRBV19 and TRBJ1-1, the complete variable domain is DGGITQSPKYLFRKEGQNVTLSCEQNLNHDAMYWYRQDPGQGLRLIYYSQIVNDFQKGDIAEGYSVSREKKESFPLTVTSAQKNPTAFYLCASQRDRGTEAFFGQGTRLTVV.

In this sample, this clone turned up a few times. The rearrangement uses TRBV28 and TRBJ1-3; no clear D. Germline V CDR1 and CDR2: MDHEN, SYDVKM. Between the trimmed V and J ends, which lost 6 bases and 1 base, there was a span of 4 bases. The length of the CDR3 is 12 residues. CDR3: CASSESGNTIYF. DNA of the CDR3: TGTGCCAGCAGCGAGTCTGGAAACACCATATATTTT.

The chain recombines TRBV6-2 or TRBV6-3 with TRBJ1-1, with 7 bases fitting TRBD1. V shed 3 bases, J shed 8 bases, and the junction held 12 bases outside the gene matches. This CDR3 region has 15 residues. CDR1 and CDR2 (germline): MNHEY, SVGEGT. The CDR3 is CASSYLGQLIEEAFF. The CDR3, as DNA: TGTGCCAGCAGTTATTTGGGACAGTTAATTGAGGAAGCTTTCTTT.

V is TRBV19 and J is TRBJ2-7, with TRBD1 matching 7 bases. The CDR3 extends over 15 amino acids. With 3 bases clipped from V and 3 bases from J, the junction kept 8 bases outside the gene matches. Looked up from germline, CDR1 is LNHDA and CDR2 is SQIVND (reference sequence). The CDR3 DNA reads as TGTGCCAGTAGTATGGGGACAGTTAGCTACTACGAGCAGTACTTC. Translating gives CASSMGTVSYYEQYF.

On this clone itself: This sample includes further DNA sequences coding for the same CDR3. The chain recombines TRBV3-1 (or the pseudogene TRBV3-2) with TRBJ1-2; 9 nucleotides match TRBD1. CDR3 length equals 13 residues. The J segment lost 6 bases and the V segment lost 4 bases, leaving 3 bases of the junction unmatched. Germline CDR1 is LGHDT and CDR2 is YNNKEL (reference sequence). In DNA, the CDR3 is TGTGCCAGCAGCCTCGGACAGGGGAATGGCTACACCTTC. Residues: CASSLGQGNGYTF.

The chain recombines TRBV19 with TRBJ2-7, with D hard to call. Trimming took off 1 base at V and 7 bases at J, with 17 bases between the two ends. CDR1 and CDR2 from the germline V gene are LNHDA and SQIVND (reference sequence). CDR3 length: 15 residues. CDR3 DNA sequence: TGTGCCAGTAGTATAGTCTTGACGGGTGAACGAGAGCAGTACTTC. Its protein product is CASSIVLTGEREQYF.

The gene calls are TRBV11-3 and TRBJ2-7, with 7 bases lining up with TRBD1. V lost 5 bases to trimming and J lost 0 bases; unmatched junction nucleotides: 4. Per germline, CDR1 SGHNT and CDR2 YENEEA. The CDR3 extends over 14 amino acids. The CDR3 spells CASSARDSSYEQYF. In DNA form, the CDR3 reads TGTGCCAGCAGCGCACGGGACAGCTCCTACGAGCAGTACTTC.

V gene TRBV14 combines with J gene TRBJ1-6; 8 nucleotides line up with TRBD1. The V segment lost 0 bases and the J segment 7 bases; nucleotides outside the gene matches: 5. CDR3 length: 16 amino acids. Germline CDR1 SGHDN, CDR2 FVKESK. CDR3 in amino acids: CASSQEQGVGNSPLHF. DNA of the CDR3: TGTGCCAGCAGCCAAGAACAGGGGGTTGGAAATTCACCCCTCCACTTT.

This clone was counted between two and nine times. The rearrangement uses TRBV27 and TRBJ2-7; no clear D gene. Germline V CDR1 and CDR2: MNHEY, SMNVEV (reference sequence). V lost 5 bases to trimming and J lost 6 bases, with 14 bases between them. This CDR3 contains 13 residues. In nucleotides, the CDR3 is TGTGCCAGCAGTCCACCAGGCCCACTCGAGCAGTACTTC. The encoded protein is CASSPPGPLEQYF.

The chain has TRBV14 and TRBJ1-4, with TRBD1 matching 11 bases. CDR1 SGHDN and CDR2 FVKESK come from the germline V gene. The CDR3 has 18 residues. The V gene end was trimmed by 1 base and the J gene end by 2 bases; junction bases not matched to a gene: 6. CDR3 sequence reads: CASSQGVGQGATNEKLFF. For the CDR3, the DNA is TGTGCCAGCAGCCAAGGGGTAGGACAGGGGGCCACTAATGAAAAACTGTTTTTT.

The chain combines TRBV19 with TRBJ2-3; 10 bases line up with TRBD1. This CDR3 is 15 amino acids long. Germline assignment: CDR1 LNHDA and CDR2 SQIVND (reference sequence). V shed 3 bases, J shed 6 bases, and the junction held 6 bases outside the gene matches. CDR3 sequence reads: CASSMSGQGSDTQYF. CDR3 bases: TGTGCCAGTAGTATGTCGGGACAGGGGTCGGATACGCAGTATTTT.

The rearrangement uses TRBV19 and TRBJ1-2; D ambiguous. The CDR3 covers 13 residues. In germline, CDR1 is LNHDA, CDR2 SQIVND (reference sequence). The V and J ends lost 1 base and 5 bases respectively, with 8 bases between them. CDR3 protein: CASSIASGYGYTF. The DNA for the CDR3 is TGTGCCAGTAGTATAGCATCGGGGTATGGCTACACCTTC.

V gene TRBV11-2 combines with J gene TRBJ2-1; the match to TRBD2 covers 9 bases. This CDR3 spans 15 amino acids. CDR1 SGHAT and CDR2 FQNNGV come from the germline V gene. Trimming took 4 bases from V and 8 from J; bases not matched to a gene: 9. In DNA form, the CDR3 reads TGTGCCAGCAGCTCGACTTGGCGGGGGGGCCATGAGCAGTTCTTC. It codes for CASSSTWRGGHEQFF.

This sequence joins TRBV2 and TRBJ2-2; D is unresolved. Germline lookup yields CDR1 SNHLY and CDR2 FYNNEI. There are 14 residues in the CDR3. Trimming took off 2 bases at V and 4 bases at J, with 8 bases between the two ends. The CDR3 DNA sequence: TGTGCCAGCAGTGAAATTAGAGCCACCGGGGAGCTGTTTTTT. Amino acid sequence: CASSEIRATGELFF.